This T cell receptor beta chain was recorded in a study of cytomegalovirus exposure and HLA in healthy donors. The junction had 9 bases not matched to a gene; V was cut back by 4 bases and J by 7 bases. The CDR3 contains 14 residues. Germline V lookup: CDR1 MNHNS, CDR2 SASEGT. In the case of this clone: Its specificity is not known.

The study's findings and limits: The study labeled fewer than 200 TCR beta chains cytomegalovirus-associated. TRBV6-2, TRBV6-3 and some other V segments were unresolvable in 87-base-pair reads. CMV serostatus was the only recorded immune exposure for donors.

PCR was performed using 60 Vbeta and 13 Jbeta primers. Using immunoSEQ multiplex PCR, the repertoire was profiled, and TCRdb retains in-frame clones only, with some absent. Among 100,000 or so clones, around 62% were seen once, and the ten largest hold 3.8%. Whereas donors were nominally healthy upon sampling, unrecorded immune exposures were probable. The sequenced sample was PBMCs. The TCR was taken from a man aged 25-45 years in good health and CMV-seropositive. This chain joins TRBV6-1 and TRBJ2-5, with 7 bases fitting TRBD1. The CDR3 DNA reads TGTGCCAGCAGTGGGTGGACAGGCCCAGGGACCCAGTACTTC. It encodes CASSGWTGPGTQYF.